Listed here are 3 T cell receptor beta chains from one sample, sequenced in a study of blood T cell repertoires in COVID-19. Sequencing was performed with immunoSEQ multiplex PCR; in TCRdb, only in-frame clones are kept and a portion is missing. The sample has about 200,000 clones; 65% to 85% are singletons. Sequencing was performed on peripheral blood. Every receptor here comes from a woman of 80 years or more with acute or convalescent COVID-19.

The table lists this clone with a count of one. V is TRBV27 and J is TRBJ2-4; D is uncertain. The CDR3 extends over 15 amino acids. The V and J ends lost 5 bases and 0 bases respectively, with 11 bases between them. Germline CDR1 MNHEY, CDR2 SMNVEV (reference sequence). CDR3 DNA: TGTGCCAGCAGTCCGCGCATGTTAGCCAAAAACATTCAGTACTTC. Its protein product is CASSPRMLAKNIQYF.

The chain carries TRBV28 and TRBJ1-2; D uncertain. V was cut by 6 bases and J by 5 bases, with 7 bases left in between. Looked up from germline, CDR1 is MDHEN and CDR2 is SYDVKM. The CDR3 sequence is 11 residues long. CDR3 in DNA: TGTGCCAGCAGAGAGCGGTATGGCTACACCTTC. Its translation is CASRERYGYTF.

The chain combines TRBV7-3 with TRBJ2-1; 8 bases are shared with TRBD1. V lost 0 bases and J lost 8; bases outside the gene matches: 12. In germline, CDR1 is SGHTA, CDR2 FQGTGA. CDR3 length: 17 amino acids. DNA of the CDR3: TGTGCCAGCAGCTTAACAGGCCAGGGGGCCGTAAATGATGAGCAGTTCTTC. Protein product: CASSLTGQGAVNDEQFF.